Described below is a single TCR beta chain sequence and its context. Antigen unknown. Only healthy Caucasians were included as donors. These data belong to a study of identical twins. Whole-study results and caveats: The more abundant beta clonotypes in cord blood had fewer insertions, and memory repertoires did not show this. Out-of-frame beta chain sequences displayed weaker excess sharing between twins.

The CDR3 is made up of 15 amino acids. Germline-derived CDR1 and CDR2 are LGHNA and YNFKEQ. V lost 1 base, J lost 0 bases, and 9 bases lay in between. Template switching supplied a universal primer site; unique molecular identifiers were carried on the cDNA. From the 5' RACE reads, TCRdb called clonotypes with MiXCR, one entry per CDR3 protein. The sample holds roughly 1,500,000 distinct CDR3 sequences, about 32% seen once. This sequence joins TRBV4-2 and TRBJ1-1; D is unclear. Sample: cord blood. The TCR was taken from a newborn girl in good health. CDR3 loop: CASSQARTVNTEAFF. The CDR3 DNA reads TGTGCCAGCAGCCAAGCTAGGACGGTGAACACTGAAGCTTTCTTT.